This T cell receptor beta chain was observed in a study of kidney transplant recipient with SARS-CoV-2 infection. The CDR3 sequence is 16 residues long. Using its own MiXCR run on the reads, TCRdb lists one record per CDR3 protein. Counted here are 200,000 to 300,000 distinct CDR3 sequences, about 28% occurring once; the ten biggest clones make up less than 8.5%. Sequencing used a blood sample, obtained at baseline and around day 120 from a kidney transplant recipient. The clonotype was recovered from a male patient aged 25-45 years who had COVID-19 and was a kidney transplant recipient. The graft donor may have contributed some T cells. The chain is built from TRBV8-2 and TRBJ1-2. TRBV8-2 is noted as a pseudogene. The CDR3 DNA sequence: TGTGGCAGTGGAAAATCTGATAGCCGAAAGACCTATGGCTACACCTTC. Protein sequence: CGSGKSDSRKTYGYTF.